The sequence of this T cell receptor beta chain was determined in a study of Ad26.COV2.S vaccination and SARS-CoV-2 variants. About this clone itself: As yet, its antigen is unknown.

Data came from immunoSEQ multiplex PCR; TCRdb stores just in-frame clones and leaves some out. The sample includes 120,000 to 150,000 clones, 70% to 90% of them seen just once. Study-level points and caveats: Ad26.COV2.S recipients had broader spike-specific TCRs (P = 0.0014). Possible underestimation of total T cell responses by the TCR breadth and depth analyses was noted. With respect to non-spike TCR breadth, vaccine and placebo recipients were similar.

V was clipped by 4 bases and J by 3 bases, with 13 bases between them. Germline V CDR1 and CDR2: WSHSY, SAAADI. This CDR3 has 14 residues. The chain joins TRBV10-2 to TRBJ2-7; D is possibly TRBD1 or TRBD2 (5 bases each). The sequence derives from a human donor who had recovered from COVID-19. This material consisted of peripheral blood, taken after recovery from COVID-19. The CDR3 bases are TGCGCCAGCAGTGCGGGGTCTAGGGGCTACGAGCAGTACTTC. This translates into CASSAGSRGYEQYF.